This T cell receptor (beta chain) is drawn from a study of cytotoxic CD8 clonotypes in ibrutinib-treated CLL. Study-level results: A difference in sampling times existed between sustained-remission and progressing patients. Starting clonality was above that of age-matched healthy donors and tracked circulating CD8+ T-cell counts.

Trimming removed 6 bases at V and 6 bases at J, with 14 bases between. The CDR3 is made up of 13 amino acids. The V gene's germline CDR1 is KGHSH and CDR2 LQKENI. Libraries were prepared by immunoSEQ multiplex PCR; TCRdb keeps only in-frame clonotypes and omits some of them. The table shows under 200,000 clones, with 70% to 85% occurring only once. This clone was picked up a small number of times. As yet, its antigen is unknown. Libraries of TCR beta were made from 2 to 2.5 micrograms of genomic DNA that came from cryopreserved PBMCs. The sequence derives from a human donor with chronic lymphocytic leukemia. Specimen: PBMCs, collected after 12 months of ibrutinib treatment. The rearrangement joins TRBV18 to TRBJ1-1; no reliable D call. Written as DNA, the CDR3 is TGTGCCAGCTCGCCGGGCCCCTCCTCTGAAGCTTTCTTT. It translates to CASSPGPSSEAFF.